The 8 T cell receptor beta chains in this list originate from one sample, sequenced in a study of cytomegalovirus exposure and HLA in healthy donors. The PCR was carried out with 60 Vbeta primers and 13 Jbeta primers. The protocol was immunoSEQ multiplex PCR, while the TCRdb copy is restricted to in-frame clones and leaves out a portion. The top ten clones hold about 8.2% of a sample with approximately 110,000 clones, around 72% of them seen once. Sequenced: PBMCs. The source is a woman aged 40 to 55 in good health and CMV-seropositive.

This chain joins TRBV5-1 and TRBJ2-7; maybe TRBD2 (6 bases). The CDR3 covers 15 residues. V dropped 0 bases and J dropped 2 bases, with 12 bases sitting between them. Per the germline V gene, CDR1 is SGHRS and CDR2 is YFSETQ. The CDR3 DNA is TGCGCCAGCAGCTTGGAAACTAGCTCACCCTACGAGCAGTACTTC. It encodes CASSLETSSPYEQYF.

This chain uses TRBV6-5 with TRBJ1-1; the D is unclear. In germline, CDR1 is MNHEY, CDR2 SVGAGI. This CDR3 region has 13 residues. The V end lost 3 bases, the J end lost 1 base, and 6 bases lay between the germline ends. The CDR3 DNA follows: TGTGCCAGCAGTTATAATTCGAACACTGAAGCTTTCTTT. This encodes CASSYNSNTEAFF.

This clone came up a few times. The CDR3: CASRATGGFYGYTF. DNA of the CDR3: TGTGCCAGCAGGGCGACAGGGGGCTTCTATGGCTACACCTTC. The chain uses TRBV27 and TRBJ1-2, with 10 bases matching TRBD1. The CDR3 has 14 amino acids. Per the germline V gene, CDR1 is MNHEY and CDR2 is SMNVEV (reference sequence). The ends lost 6 bases at V and 4 bases at J; junction bases unmatched: 5.

This sequence joins TRBV7-9 and TRBJ2-3; TRBD1 aligns across 11 bases. The CDR3 spans 15 residues. V was pared by 6 bases and J by 3 bases, with 5 bases of the junction left unmatched. Germline V lookup: CDR1 SEHNR, CDR2 FQNEAQ (reference sequence). The CDR3 spells CASRRGTGGTDTQYF. In DNA, the CDR3 is TGTGCCAGCAGGCGAGGGACAGGGGGGACAGATACGCAGTATTTT. Together with reference TRBV7-9 and TRBJ2-3, the CDR3 gives the full variable domain: DTGVSQNPRHKITKRGQNVTFRCDPISEHNRLYWYRQTLGQGPEFLTYFQNEAQLEKSRLLSDRFSAERPKGSFSTLEIQRTEQGDSAMYLCASRRGTGGTDTQYFGPGTRLTVL.

In its sample, this clone was seen once. The rearrangement uses TRBV7-9 and TRBJ2-2; D is undetermined. The CDR3 length is 15 residues. From germline, CDR1 is SEHNR and CDR2 FQNEAQ (reference sequence). The germline V and J ends were trimmed by 3 bases and 1 base, with 9 bases remaining between them. CDR3: CASSFNDKNTGELFF. CDR3 nucleotide sequence: TGTGCCAGCAGCTTTAATGACAAGAACACCGGGGAGCTGTTTTTT.

The chain employs TRBV7-9 and TRBJ1-3; D not resolved. CDR1 and CDR2 (germline): SEHNR, FQNEAQ (reference sequence). This CDR3 contains 15 residues. V was trimmed by 5 bases and J by 0 bases, leaving 11 bases between them. The CDR3 DNA follows: TGTGCCAGCAGCCTAGGGCAGTTCTCTGGAAACACCATATATTTT. Its protein is CASSLGQFSGNTIYF.

This clone has only a few counts. CDR3: CASSPPAGTSGETQYF. Here the CDR3 DNA reads TGTGCCAGCTCACCACCGGCCGGGACTAGCGGAGAGACCCAGTACTTC. The gene calls are TRBV18 and TRBJ2-5, with 11 positions matching TRBD2. The CDR3 is 16 residues long. Trimming at V came to 0 bases and at J to 4 bases, leaving 4 bases not matched to a gene. CDR1 KGHSH and CDR2 LQKENI come from the germline V gene.

The chain carries TRBV5-1 and TRBJ1-2; D is possibly TRBD1 (6 bases). Germline V lookup: CDR1 SGHRS, CDR2 YFSETQ. V was pared by 4 bases and J by 0 bases, with 10 bases between. The CDR3 consists of 14 residues. This CDR3 is CASSVDSSNYGYTF. The CDR3 DNA follows: TGCGCCAGCAGCGTGGACAGTTCTAACTATGGCTACACCTTC. Full variable domain (missing parts from reference TRBV5-1 and TRBJ1-2): KAGVTQTPRYLIKTRGQQVTLSCSPISGHRSVSWYQQTPGQGLQFLFEYFSETQRNKGNFPGRFSGRQFSNSRSEMNVSTLELGDSALYLCASSVDSSNYGYTFGSGTRLTVV.